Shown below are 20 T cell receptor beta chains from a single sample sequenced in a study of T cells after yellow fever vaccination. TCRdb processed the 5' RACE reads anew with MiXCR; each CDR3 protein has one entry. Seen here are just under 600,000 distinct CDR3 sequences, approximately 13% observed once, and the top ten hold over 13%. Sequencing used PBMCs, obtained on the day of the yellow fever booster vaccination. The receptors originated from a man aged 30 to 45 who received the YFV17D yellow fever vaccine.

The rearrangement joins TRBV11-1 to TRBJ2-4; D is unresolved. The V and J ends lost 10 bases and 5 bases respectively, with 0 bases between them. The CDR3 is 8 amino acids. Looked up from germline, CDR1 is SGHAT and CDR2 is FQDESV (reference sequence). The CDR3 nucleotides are TGTGCCAAAAACATTCAGTACTTC. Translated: CAKNIQYF.

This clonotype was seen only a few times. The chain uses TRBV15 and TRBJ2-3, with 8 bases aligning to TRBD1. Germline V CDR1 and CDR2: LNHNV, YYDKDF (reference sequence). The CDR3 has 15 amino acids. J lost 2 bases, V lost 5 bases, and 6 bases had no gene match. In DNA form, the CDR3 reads TGTGCCACCAGCCGACAGGGGACTTTCACAGATACGCAGTATTTT. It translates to CATSRQGTFTDTQYF.

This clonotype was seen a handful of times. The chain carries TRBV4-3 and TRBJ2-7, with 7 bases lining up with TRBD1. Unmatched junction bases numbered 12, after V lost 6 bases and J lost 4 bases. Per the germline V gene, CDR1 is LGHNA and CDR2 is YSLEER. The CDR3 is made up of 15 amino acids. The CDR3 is CASRLRATGSYEQYF. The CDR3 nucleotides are TGCGCCAGCAGACTTAGAGCGACAGGGTCGTACGAGCAGTACTTC.

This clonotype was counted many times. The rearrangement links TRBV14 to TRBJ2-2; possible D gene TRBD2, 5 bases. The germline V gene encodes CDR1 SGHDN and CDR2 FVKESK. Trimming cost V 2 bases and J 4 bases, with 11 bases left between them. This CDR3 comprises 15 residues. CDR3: CASSQLGVSTGELFF. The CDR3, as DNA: TGTGCCAGCAGCCAATTGGGAGTTAGCACCGGGGAGCTGTTTTTT.

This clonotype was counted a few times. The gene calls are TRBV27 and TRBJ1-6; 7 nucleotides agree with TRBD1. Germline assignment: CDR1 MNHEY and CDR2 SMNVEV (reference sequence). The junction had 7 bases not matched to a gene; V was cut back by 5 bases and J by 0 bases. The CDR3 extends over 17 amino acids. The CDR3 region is CASSQTSGGSYNSPLHF. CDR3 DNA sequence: TGTGCCAGCAGTCAGACCTCAGGGGGCTCCTATAATTCACCCCTCCACTTT.

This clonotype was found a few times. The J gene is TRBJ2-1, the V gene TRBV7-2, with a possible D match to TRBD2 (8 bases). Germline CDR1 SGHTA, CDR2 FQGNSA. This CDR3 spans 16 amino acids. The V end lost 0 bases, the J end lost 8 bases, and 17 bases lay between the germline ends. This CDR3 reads CASSLAAPGGGYEQFF. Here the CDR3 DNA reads TGTGCCAGCAGCTTAGCAGCTCCGGGAGGGGGCTATGAGCAGTTCTTC.

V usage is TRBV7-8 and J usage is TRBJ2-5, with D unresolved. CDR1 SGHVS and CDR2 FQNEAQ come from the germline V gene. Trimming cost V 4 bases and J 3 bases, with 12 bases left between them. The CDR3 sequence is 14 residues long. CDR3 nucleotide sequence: TGTGCCAGCAGCTCGGGTCCTAGTGAAGAGACCCAGTACTTC. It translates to CASSSGPSEETQYF.

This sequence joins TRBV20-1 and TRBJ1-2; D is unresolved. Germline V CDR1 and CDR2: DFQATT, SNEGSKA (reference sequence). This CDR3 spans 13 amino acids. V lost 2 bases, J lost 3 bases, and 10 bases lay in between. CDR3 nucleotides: TGCAGTGCTAGACTGCTTGGGGACTATGGCTACACCTTC. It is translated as CSARLLGDYGYTF.

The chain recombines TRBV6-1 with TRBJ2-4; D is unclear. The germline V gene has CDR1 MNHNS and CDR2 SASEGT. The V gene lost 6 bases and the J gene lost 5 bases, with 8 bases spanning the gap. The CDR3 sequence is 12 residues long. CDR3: CASRVGENIQYF. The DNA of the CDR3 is TGTGCCAGCAGGGTTGGCGAAAACATTCAGTACTTC.

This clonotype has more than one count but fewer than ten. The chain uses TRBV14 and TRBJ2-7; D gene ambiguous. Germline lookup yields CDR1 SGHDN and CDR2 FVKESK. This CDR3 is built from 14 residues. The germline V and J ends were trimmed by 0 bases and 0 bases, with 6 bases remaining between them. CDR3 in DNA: TGTGCCAGCAGCCAAGACCCCGTCTCCTACGAGCAGTACTTC. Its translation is CASSQDPVSYEQYF. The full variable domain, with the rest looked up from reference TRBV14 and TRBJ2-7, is EAGVTQFPSHSVIEKGQTVTLRCDPISGHDNLYWYRRVMGKEIKFLLHFVKESKQDESGMPNNRFLAERTGGTYSTLKVQPAELEDSGVYFCASSQDPVSYEQYFGPGTRLTVT.

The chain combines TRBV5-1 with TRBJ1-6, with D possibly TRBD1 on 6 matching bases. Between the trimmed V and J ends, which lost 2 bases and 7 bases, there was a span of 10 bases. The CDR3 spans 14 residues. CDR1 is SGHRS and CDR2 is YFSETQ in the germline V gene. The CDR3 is CASSFDRSNSPLHF. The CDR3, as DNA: TGCGCCAGCAGCTTCGACAGGAGCAATTCACCCCTCCACTTT. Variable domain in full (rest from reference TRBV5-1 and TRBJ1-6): KAGVTQTPRYLIKTRGQQVTLSCSPISGHRSVSWYQQTPGQGLQFLFEYFSETQRNKGNFPGRFSGRQFSNSRSEMNVSTLELGDSALYLCASSFDRSNSPLHFGNGTRLTVT.

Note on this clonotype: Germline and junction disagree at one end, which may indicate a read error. The CDR3 sequence: CASSLGGRTQETLYF. The CDR3 DNA reads TGTGCCAGCAGCTTGGGGGGGCGTACTCAAGAGACCCTGTACTTC. The chain has TRBV5-4 and TRBJ2-5; the D gene is possibly TRBD1 (6 bases). Germline V gene sequence: CDR1 SGHNT, CDR2 YYREEE (reference sequence). The CDR3 is made up of 15 amino acids.

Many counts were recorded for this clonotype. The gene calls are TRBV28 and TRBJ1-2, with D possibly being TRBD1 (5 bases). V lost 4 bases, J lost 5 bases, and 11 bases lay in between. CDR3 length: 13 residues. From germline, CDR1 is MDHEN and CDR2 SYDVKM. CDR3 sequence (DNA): TGTGCCAGCAGTTCGGGACCGCAGTATGGCTACACCTTC. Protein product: CASSSGPQYGYTF.

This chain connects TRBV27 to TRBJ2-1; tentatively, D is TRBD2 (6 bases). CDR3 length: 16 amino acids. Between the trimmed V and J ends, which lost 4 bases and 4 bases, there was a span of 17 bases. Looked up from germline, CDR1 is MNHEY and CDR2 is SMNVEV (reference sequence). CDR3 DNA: TGTGCCAGCAGTTGGTTGGGGCAGGAGGGTTACAATGAGCAGTTCTTC. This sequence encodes CASSWLGQEGYNEQFF.

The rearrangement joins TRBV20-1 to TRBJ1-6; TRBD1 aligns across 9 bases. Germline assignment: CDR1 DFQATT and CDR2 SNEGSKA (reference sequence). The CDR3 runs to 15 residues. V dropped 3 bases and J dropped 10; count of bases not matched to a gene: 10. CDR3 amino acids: CSASPSTGGNSPLHF. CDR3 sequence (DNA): TGCAGTGCTAGTCCCTCGACAGGGGGAAACTCACCCCTCCACTTT.

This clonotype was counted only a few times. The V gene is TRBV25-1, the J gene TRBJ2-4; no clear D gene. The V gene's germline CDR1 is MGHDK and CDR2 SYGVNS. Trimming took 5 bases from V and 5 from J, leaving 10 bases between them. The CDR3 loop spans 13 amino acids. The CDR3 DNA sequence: TGTGCCAGCAGTCCGATTTGGGAAAACATTCAGTACTTC. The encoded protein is CASSPIWENIQYF.

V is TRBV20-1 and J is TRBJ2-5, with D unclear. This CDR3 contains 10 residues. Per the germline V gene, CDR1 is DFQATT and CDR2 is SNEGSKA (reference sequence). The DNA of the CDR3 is TGCGCAGCCAGAGAAGAGACCCAGTACTTC. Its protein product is CAAREETQYF.

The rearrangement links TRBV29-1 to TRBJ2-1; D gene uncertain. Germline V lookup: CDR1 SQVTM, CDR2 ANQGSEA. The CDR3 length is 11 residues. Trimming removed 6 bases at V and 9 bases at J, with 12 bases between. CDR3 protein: CSVAGASEQFF. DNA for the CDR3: TGCAGCGTAGCCGGCGCGAGTGAGCAGTTCTTC.

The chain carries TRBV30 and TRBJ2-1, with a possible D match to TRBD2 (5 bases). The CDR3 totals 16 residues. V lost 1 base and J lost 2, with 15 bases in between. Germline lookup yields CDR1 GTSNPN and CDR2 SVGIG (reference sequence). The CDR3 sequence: CAWSARLGGPYNEQFF. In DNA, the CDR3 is TGTGCCTGGAGTGCACGTCTCGGCGGGCCCTACAATGAGCAGTTCTTC.

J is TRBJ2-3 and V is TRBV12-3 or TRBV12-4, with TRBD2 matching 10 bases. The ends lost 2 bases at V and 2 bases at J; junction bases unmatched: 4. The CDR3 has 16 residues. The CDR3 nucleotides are TGTGCCAGCAGTTTACAAGCGGGAGGGCCCACAGATACGCAGTATTTT. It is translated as CASSLQAGGPTDTQYF.